Listed below are T cell receptor beta chains from one sample, sequenced in a study of blood T cell repertoires in COVID-19. TCRdb keeps only in-frame clones here, not all; method: immunoSEQ multiplex PCR. This repertoire shows some 150,000 clones, around 85% found once; its top ten account for 3% to 3.5%. Sequencing input: peripheral blood. Receptors originate from a woman older than 75 with acute or convalescent COVID-19. Each CDR3 is given with its conserved first and last residue. A D gene is named only where the DNA matches it firmly. Size tells how often a clone was seen (once, few, many) or the class of an expanded clone, and some rows leave it out.

>TRBV7-2|TRBJ1-5|.|.
TGTGCCAGCAGCTTAACCGGAGGGCGGGATAGCAATCAGCCCCAGCATTTT
CASSLTGGRDSNQPQHF
>TRBV6-4|TRBJ2-2|.|.
TGTGCCAGCAGTGATGAAGGGCGGGCCGGGGAGCTGTTTTTT
CASSDEGRAGELFF
>TRBV11-2|TRBJ1-2|TRBD1|.
TGTGCCAGCAGCTCGGGACAGGGGGGCTATGGCTACACCTTC
CASSSGQGGYGYTF
>TRBV7-9|TRBJ1-2|.|.
TGTGCCAGCAGCCCTATTAATGGCTATGGCTACACCTTC
CASSPINGYGYTF
>TRBV18|TRBJ2-2|TRBD2|.
TGTGCCAGCTCACCGCTAGCGGGGAAGAACACCGGGGAGCTGTTTTTT
CASSPLAGKNTGELFF
>TRBV28|TRBJ2-3|TRBD2|once
TGTGCCAGCAGTTTTAGCGGGGGGGCAACAGATACGCAGTATTTT
CASSFSGGATDTQYF
>TRBV7-2|TRBJ2-3|.|.
TGTGCCAGCAGCTTAGAGGGAGGAACAGATACGCAGTATTTT
CASSLEGGTDTQYF
>TRBV6-5|TRBJ1-1|TRBD1|.
TGTGCCACCGAGACCGGGACAGGGGACACTGAAGCTTTCTTT
CATETGTGDTEAFF
>TRBV19|TRBJ2-1|.|.
TGTGCCAGTAGTTCCCGGGTCGTGAGAGCCTACAATGAGCAGTTCTTC
CASSSRVVRAYNEQFF
>TRBV5-5|TRBJ1-2|.|.
TGTGCCAGCAGCTTCTCCAGGGGTAACTATGGCTACACCTTC
CASSFSRGNYGYTF
>TRBV12-3/TRBV12-4|TRBJ2-7|.|.
TGTGCCAGCAGTTTCTACGAGTACGAGCAGTACTTC
CASSFYEYEQYF
>TRBV12-3/TRBV12-4|TRBJ1-6|.|.
TGTGCCAGCAGTTTAGACAGGGATTCACCCCTCCACTTT
CASSLDRDSPLHF
>TRBV7-9|TRBJ1-3|TRBD1|.
TGTGCCAGCAGCCGATCGACAGGGGGCACCTCTGGAAACACCATATATTTT
CASSRSTGGTSGNTIYF
>TRBV5-1|TRBJ2-1|TRBD2|.
TGCGCCAGCAGCCCACCGGGACTAGCGGGGGGGCCCCATGAGCAGTTCTTC
CASSPPGLAGGPHEQFF
>TRBV18|TRBJ2-3|.|.
TGTGCCAGCTCACCGAGGGTAGCAGATACGCAGTATTTT
CASSPRVADTQYF
>TRBV12-3/TRBV12-4|TRBJ1-2|.|once
TGTGCCAGCGCTCGCAGTGGCTATGGCTACACCTTC
CASARSGYGYTF
>TRBV7-7|TRBJ1-5|.|.
TGTGCCAGCAGCCCCCTAGGTCCACTCCAGCCCCAGCATTTT
CASSPLGPLQPQHF
>TRBV9|TRBJ1-6|TRBD1|.
TGTGCCAGCAGCGTTGGGACAGGGGGCTTTGATTCACCCCTCCACTTT
CASSVGTGGFDSPLHF
>TRBV5-1|TRBJ1-6|TRBD1|once
TGCGCCAGCAGCTTAGGGACAGGGGAGCAGGGCTATTCACCCCTCCACTTT
CASSLGTGEQGYSPLHF
>TRBV18|TRBJ1-5|.|.
TGTGCCAGCTCACCAGTACAGGGCGGTCAGCCCCAGCATTTT
CASSPVQGGQPQHF
>TRBV6-5|TRBJ1-2|TRBD1|.
TGTGCCAGCAGCAGGCAACAGGGGGATTGGGGCTACACCTTC
CASSRQQGDWGYTF
>TRBV7-3|TRBJ1-1|.|few
TGTGCCAGCAGCCCCGGGGGTGAGAACACTGAAGCTTTCTTT
CASSPGGENTEAFF
>TRBV4-1|TRBJ1-6|TRBD1|.
TGCGCCAGCAGCCTGGGACAGGGACTCTATAATTCACCCCTCCACTTT
CASSLGQGLYNSPLHF
>TRBV6-2/TRBV6-3|TRBJ2-5|TRBD1|few
TGTGCCAGCAGTCGGGGCAGGGGGCCGGTAGGAGAGACCCAGTACTTC
CASSRGRGPVGETQYF
>TRBV5-1|TRBJ1-2|.|.
TGCGCCAGCAGCCCTGACAAGGACTATGGCTACACCTTC
CASSPDKDYGYTF
>TRBV3-1/TRBV3-2|TRBJ2-5|TRBD2|.
TGTGCCAGCAGCCGAAGCGGGGGGATTGAGACCCAGTACTTC
CASSRSGGIETQYF
>TRBV6-5|TRBJ1-2|.|.
TGTGCCAGCAGTTACGACAGAGGAAACTATGGCTACACCTTC
CASSYDRGNYGYTF
>TRBV19|TRBJ1-2|.|.
TGTGCCAGTAGTATAGGGGGGCGAGGGGCGCCTGGCTACACCTTC
CASSIGGRGAPGYTF
>TRBV15|TRBJ2-1|.|once
TGTGCCACCAGCAAAGGACAATACAATGAGCAGTTCTTC
CATSKGQYNEQFF
>TRBV18|TRBJ2-7|TRBD1|.
TGTGCCAGCTCACCCACGGACAGGGGGAACTACGAGCAGTACTTC
CASSPTDRGNYEQYF
>TRBV5-1|TRBJ1-3|.|.
TGCGCCAGCAGCTTGGCCCCGGGTACTGGAAACACCATATATTTT
CASSLAPGTGNTIYF
>TRBV5-6|TRBJ1-2|TRBD1|.
TGTGCCAGCAGCCGGGAAAGGGGACAGGGGGTAGATGGCTACACCTTC
CASSRERGQGVDGYTF
>TRBV6-5|TRBJ2-3|TRBD2|.
TGTGCCAGCAGTTACTCTTACGGGGGGGCCGTAGATACGCAGTATTTT
CASSYSYGGAVDTQYF
>TRBV5-1|TRBJ2-3|TRBD1|.
TGCGCCAGCAGCCGGGACAGGCTCACAGATACGCAGTATTTT
CASSRDRLTDTQYF
>TRBV7-2|TRBJ2-1|.|.
TGTGCCAGCAGCTCCCTTCCCGGGGGTAACTCCTACAATGAGCAGTTCTTC
CASSSLPGGNSYNEQFF
>TRBV28|TRBJ1-1|TRBD1|few
TGTGCCAGCTGGACAGGGAGTACTGAAGCTTTCTTT
CASWTGSTEAFF
>TRBV6-5|TRBJ1-2|.|.
TGTGCCAGCAGTTATAGATCTGGCTATGGCTACACCTTC
CASSYRSGYGYTF